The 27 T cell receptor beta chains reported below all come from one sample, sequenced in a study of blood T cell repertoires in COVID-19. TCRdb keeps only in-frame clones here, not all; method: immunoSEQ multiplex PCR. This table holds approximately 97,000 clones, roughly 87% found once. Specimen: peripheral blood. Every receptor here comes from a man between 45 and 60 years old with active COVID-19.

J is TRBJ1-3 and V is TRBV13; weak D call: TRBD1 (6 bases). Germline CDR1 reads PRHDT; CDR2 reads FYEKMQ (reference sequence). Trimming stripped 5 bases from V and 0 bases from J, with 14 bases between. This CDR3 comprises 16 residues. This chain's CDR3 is CASSRWTDNSGNTIYF. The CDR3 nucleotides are TGTGCCAGCAGCCGCTGGACAGACAACTCTGGAAACACCATATATTTT. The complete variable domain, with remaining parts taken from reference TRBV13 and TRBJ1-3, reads AAGVIQSPRHLIKEKRETATLKCYPIPRHDTVYWYQQGPGQDPQFLISFYEKMQSDKGSIPDRFSAQQFSDYHSELNMSSLELGDSALYFCASSRWTDNSGNTIYFGEGSWLTVV.

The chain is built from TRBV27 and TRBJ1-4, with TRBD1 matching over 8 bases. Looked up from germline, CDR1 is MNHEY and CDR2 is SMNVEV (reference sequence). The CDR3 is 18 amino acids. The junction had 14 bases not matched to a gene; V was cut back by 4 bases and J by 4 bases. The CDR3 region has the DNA TGTGCCAGCAGTTCCACGCATACGACAGGGGCGGGTAATGAAAAACTGTTTTTT. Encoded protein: CASSSTHTTGAGNEKLFF.

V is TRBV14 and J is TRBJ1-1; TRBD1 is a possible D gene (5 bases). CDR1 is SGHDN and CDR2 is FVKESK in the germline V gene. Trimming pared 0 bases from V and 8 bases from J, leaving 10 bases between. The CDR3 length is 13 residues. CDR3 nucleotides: TGTGCCAGCAGCCAAGATAGGGGTGGGGAAGCTTTCTTT. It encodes CASSQDRGGEAFF.

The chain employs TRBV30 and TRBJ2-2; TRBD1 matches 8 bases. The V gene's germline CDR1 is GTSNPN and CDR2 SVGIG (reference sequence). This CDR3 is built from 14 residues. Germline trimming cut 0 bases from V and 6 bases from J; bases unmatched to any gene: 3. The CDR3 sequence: CAWSVYRGSGELFF. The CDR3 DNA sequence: TGTGCCTGGAGTGTATACAGGGGGTCCGGGGAGCTGTTTTTT. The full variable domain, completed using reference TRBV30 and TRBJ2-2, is SQTIHQWPATLVQPVGSPLSLECTVEGTSNPNLYWYRQAAGRGLQLLFYSVGIGQISSEVPQNLSASRPQDRQFILSSKKLLLSDSGFYLCAWSVYRGSGELFFGEGSRLTVL.

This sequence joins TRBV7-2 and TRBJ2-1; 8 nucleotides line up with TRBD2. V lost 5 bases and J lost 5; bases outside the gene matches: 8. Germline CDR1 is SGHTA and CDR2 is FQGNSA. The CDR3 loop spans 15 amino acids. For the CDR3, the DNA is TGTGCCAGCAGCAGAGATGGCGGGGGGAACAATGAGCAGTTCTTC. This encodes CASSRDGGGNNEQFF.

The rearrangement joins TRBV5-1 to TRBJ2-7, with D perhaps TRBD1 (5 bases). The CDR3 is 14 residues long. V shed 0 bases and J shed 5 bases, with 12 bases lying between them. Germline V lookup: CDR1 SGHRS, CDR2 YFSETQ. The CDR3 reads CASSLGRVRDEQYF. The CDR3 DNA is TGCGCCAGCAGCTTGGGCAGGGTAAGGGACGAGCAGTACTTC.

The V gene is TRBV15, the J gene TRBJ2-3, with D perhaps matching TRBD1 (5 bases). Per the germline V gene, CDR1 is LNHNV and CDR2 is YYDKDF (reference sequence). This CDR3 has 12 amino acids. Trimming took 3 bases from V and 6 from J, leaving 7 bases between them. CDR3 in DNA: TGTGCCACCAGCAGGGGGCTGGATACGCAGTATTTT. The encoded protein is CATSRGLDTQYF.

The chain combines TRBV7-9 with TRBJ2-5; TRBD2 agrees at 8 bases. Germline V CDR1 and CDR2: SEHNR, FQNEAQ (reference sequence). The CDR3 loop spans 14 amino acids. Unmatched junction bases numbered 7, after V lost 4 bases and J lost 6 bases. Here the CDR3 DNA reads TGTGCCAGCAGCTCCTCGGGGGGGCACCAGACCCAGTACTTC. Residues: CASSSSGGHQTQYF.

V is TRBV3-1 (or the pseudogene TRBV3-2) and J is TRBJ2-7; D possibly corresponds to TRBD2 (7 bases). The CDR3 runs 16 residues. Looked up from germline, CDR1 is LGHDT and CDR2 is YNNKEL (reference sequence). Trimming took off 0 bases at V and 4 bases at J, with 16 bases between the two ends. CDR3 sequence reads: CASSQDTRGGRYEQYF. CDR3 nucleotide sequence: TGTGCCAGCAGCCAAGATACGAGGGGGGGCAGGTACGAGCAGTACTTC.

This CDR3 reads CASRRGPGYEQYF. In nucleotides, the CDR3 is TGTGCCAGTAGGCGCGGTCCGGGGTACGAGCAGTACTTC. This chain uses TRBV19 with TRBJ2-7; weak D call: TRBD2 (5 bases). The germline V gene encodes CDR1 LNHDA and CDR2 SQIVND (reference sequence). Trimming removed 6 bases from V and 4 bases from J, with 13 bases in between. The CDR3 totals 13 residues.

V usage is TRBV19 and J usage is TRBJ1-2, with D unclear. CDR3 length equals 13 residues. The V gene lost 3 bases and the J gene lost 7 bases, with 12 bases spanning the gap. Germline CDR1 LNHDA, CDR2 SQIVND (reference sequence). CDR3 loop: CASSIGRLSGYTF. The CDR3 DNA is TGTGCCAGTAGTATTGGCAGGCTGAGTGGCTACACCTTC.

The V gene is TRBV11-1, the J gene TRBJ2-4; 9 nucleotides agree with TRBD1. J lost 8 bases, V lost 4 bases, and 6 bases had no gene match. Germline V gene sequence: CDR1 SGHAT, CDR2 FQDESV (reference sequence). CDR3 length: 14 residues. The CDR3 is CASSYRDRVDIQYF. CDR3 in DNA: TGTGCCAGCAGCTACCGGGACAGGGTGGACATTCAGTACTTC.

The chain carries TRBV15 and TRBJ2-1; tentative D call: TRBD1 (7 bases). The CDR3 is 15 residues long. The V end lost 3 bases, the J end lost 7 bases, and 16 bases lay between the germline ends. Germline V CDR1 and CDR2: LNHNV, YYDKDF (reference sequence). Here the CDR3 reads CATSRGGTERNEQFF. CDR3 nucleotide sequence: TGTGCCACCAGCAGGGGCGGGACAGAGCGGAATGAGCAGTTCTTC.

This chain's CDR3 is CSASAGWDSGYEQYF. CDR3 DNA sequence: TGCAGTGCTAGTGCGGGGTGGGACAGCGGCTACGAGCAGTACTTC. This chain links TRBV20-1 with TRBJ2-7; TRBD1 is a possible D gene (7 bases). Germline CDR1 and CDR2: DFQATT and SNEGSKA (reference sequence). This CDR3 has 15 residues. V was trimmed by 3 bases and J by 3 bases, leaving 18 bases between them.

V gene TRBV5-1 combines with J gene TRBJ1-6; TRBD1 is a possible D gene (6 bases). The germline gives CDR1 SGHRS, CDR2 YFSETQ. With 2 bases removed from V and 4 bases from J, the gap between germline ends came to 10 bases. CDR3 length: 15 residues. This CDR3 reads CASSFLQGYNSPLHF. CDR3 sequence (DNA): TGCGCCAGCAGCTTCCTACAGGGTTATAATTCACCCCTCCACTTT.

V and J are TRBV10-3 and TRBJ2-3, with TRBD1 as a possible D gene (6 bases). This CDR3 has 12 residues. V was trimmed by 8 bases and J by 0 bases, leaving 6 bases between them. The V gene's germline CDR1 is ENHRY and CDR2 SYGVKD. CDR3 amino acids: CAIGGSTDTQYF. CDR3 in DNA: TGTGCCATCGGGGGCAGCACAGATACGCAGTATTTT.

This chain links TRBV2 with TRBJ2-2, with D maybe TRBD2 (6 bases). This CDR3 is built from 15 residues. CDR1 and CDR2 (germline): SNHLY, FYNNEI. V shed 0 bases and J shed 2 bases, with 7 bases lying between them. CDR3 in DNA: TGTGCCAGCAGTGAAGCCGGACTAAACACCGGGGAGCTGTTTTTT. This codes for CASSEAGLNTGELFF. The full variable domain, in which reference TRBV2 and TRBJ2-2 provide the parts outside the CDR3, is EPEVTQTPSHQVTQMGQEVILRCVPISNHLYFYWYRQILGQKVEFLVSFYNNEISEKSEIFDDQFSVERPDGSNFTLKIRSTKLEDSAMYFCASSEAGLNTGELFFGEGSRLTVL.

Here the CDR3 reads CASSYEQRGVYNEQFF. The CDR3 nucleotides read TGTGCCAGCAGTTACGAGCAGCGGGGGGTTTACAATGAGCAGTTCTTC. The gene calls are TRBV6-2 or TRBV6-3 and TRBJ2-1, with 9 positions matching TRBD2. Trimming removed 2 bases from V and 4 bases from J; junction bases left unmatched: 6. CDR3 length: 16 amino acids. Germline lookup yields CDR1 MNHEY and CDR2 SVGEGT.

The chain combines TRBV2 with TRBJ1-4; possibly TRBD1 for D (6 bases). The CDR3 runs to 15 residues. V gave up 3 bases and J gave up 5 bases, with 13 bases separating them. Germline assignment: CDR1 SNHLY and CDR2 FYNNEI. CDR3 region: CASSELAGENEKLFF. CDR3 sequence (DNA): TGTGCCAGCAGTGAGTTGGCAGGGGAGAATGAAAAACTGTTTTTT.

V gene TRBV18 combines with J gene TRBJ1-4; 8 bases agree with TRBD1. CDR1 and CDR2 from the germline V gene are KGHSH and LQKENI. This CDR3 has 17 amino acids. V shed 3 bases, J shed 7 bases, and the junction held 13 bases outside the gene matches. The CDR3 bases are TGTGCCAGCTCACCCAACAGGGGGGTCAACAGGGGTGAAAAACTGTTTTTT. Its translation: CASSPNRGVNRGEKLFF.

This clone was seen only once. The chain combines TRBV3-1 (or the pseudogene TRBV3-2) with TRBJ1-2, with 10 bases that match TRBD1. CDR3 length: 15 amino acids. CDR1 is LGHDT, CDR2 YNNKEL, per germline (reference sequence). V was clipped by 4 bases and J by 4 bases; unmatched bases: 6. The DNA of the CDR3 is TGTGCCAGCAGCCCCCGGGACAGGGGTAGCTATGGCTACACCTTC. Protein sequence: CASSPRDRGSYGYTF.

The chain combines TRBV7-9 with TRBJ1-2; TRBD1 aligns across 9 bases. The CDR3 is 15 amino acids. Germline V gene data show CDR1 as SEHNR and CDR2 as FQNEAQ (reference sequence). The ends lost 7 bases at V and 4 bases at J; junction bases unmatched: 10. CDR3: CASTNGTGIFYGYTF. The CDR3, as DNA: TGTGCCAGCACCAACGGGACAGGGATTTTCTATGGCTACACCTTC.

The CDR3 here is CASSLSRGRAYGYTF. The CDR3 DNA is TGTGCCAGCAGCTTGAGCAGGGGGCGAGCTTATGGCTACACCTTC. The chain has TRBV11-2 and TRBJ1-2, with 8 bases matching TRBD1. The ends lost 3 bases at V and 5 bases at J; junction bases unmatched: 8. This CDR3 is built from 15 residues. Per the germline V gene, CDR1 is SGHAT and CDR2 is FQNNGV.

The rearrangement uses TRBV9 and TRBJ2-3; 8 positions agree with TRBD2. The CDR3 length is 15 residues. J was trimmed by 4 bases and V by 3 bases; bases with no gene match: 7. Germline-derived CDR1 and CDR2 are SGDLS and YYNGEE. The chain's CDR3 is CASSAGGAMADTQYF. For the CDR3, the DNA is TGTGCCAGCAGCGCCGGGGGGGCCATGGCAGATACGCAGTATTTT. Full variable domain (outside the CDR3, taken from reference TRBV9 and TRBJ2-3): DSGVTQTPKHLITATGQRVTLRCSPRSGDLSVYWYQQSLDQGLQFLIQYYNGEERAKGNILERFSAQQFPDLHSELNLSSLELGDSALYFCASSAGGAMADTQYFGPGTRLTVL.

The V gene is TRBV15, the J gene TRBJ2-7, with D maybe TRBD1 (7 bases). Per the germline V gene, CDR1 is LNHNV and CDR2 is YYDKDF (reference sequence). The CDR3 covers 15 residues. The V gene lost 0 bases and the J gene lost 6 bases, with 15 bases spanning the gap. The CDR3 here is CATSRDVTGRSEQYF. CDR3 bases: TGTGCCACCAGCAGAGACGTGACAGGGAGGAGCGAGCAGTACTTC.

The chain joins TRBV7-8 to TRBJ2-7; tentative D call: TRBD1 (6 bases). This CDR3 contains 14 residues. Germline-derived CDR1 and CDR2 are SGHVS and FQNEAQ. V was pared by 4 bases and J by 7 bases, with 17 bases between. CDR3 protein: CASSYTSGEGEQYF. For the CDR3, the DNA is TGTGCCAGCAGCTACACCTCAGGGGAAGGGGAGCAGTACTTC.

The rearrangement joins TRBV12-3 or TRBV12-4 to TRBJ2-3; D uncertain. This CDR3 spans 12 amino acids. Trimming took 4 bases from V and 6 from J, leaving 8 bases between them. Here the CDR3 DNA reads TGTGCCAGCAGTTACTCGAAGGATACGCAGTATTTT. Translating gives CASSYSKDTQYF.